This record covers a single TCR beta chain. The data are from a study of blood T cell repertoires in COVID-19. The overall study: COVID-19 samples, acute and convalescent, were from the United States, Italy and Spain. In each case, the material was cDNA or gDNA derived from T cells, B-cell-depleted T cells, or PBMCs.

The V gene's germline CDR1 is SGHRS and CDR2 YFSETQ. CDR3 length: 15 residues. Trimming took 2 bases from V and 5 from J; bases not matched to a gene: 10. Profiling relied on immunoSEQ multiplex PCR, and the TCRdb table lists in-frame clones only, not all of them. The sample holds 200,000 to 250,000 clones; 80% are singletons and the top ten take 6.5% to 8.5%. The clonotype was recovered from a woman aged 40 to 50 with acute COVID-19. Source material: PBMCs or T cells enriched from blood (not recorded which). This sequence joins TRBV5-1 and TRBJ2-7, with 7 bases matching TRBD1. In DNA form, the CDR3 reads TGCGCCAGCAGCTTCCGGGACAGCAATCTTAACGAGCAGTACTTC. Protein sequence: CASSFRDSNLNEQYF. Full variable domain (missing parts from reference TRBV5-1 and TRBJ2-7): KAGVTQTPRYLIKTRGQQVTLSCSPISGHRSVSWYQQTPGQGLQFLFEYFSETQRNKGNFPGRFSGRQFSNSRSEMNVSTLELGDSALYLCASSFRDSNLNEQYFGPGTRLTVT.